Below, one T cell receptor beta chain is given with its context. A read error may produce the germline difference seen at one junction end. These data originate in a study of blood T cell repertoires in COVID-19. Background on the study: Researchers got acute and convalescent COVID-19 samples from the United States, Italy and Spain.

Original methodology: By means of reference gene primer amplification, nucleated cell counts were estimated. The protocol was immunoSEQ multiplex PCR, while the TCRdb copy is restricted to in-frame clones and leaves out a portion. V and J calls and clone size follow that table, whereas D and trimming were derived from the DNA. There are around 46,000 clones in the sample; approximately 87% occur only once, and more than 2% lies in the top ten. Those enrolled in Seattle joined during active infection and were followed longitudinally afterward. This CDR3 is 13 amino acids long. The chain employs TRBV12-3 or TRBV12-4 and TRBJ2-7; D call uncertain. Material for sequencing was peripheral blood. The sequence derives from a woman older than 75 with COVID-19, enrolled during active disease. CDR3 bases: TGTGCCAGCAGTTTAGGGCCCTCCTCCGAGCAGTACTTC. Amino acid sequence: CASSLGPSSEQYF.